This T cell receptor (beta chain) is from a study of human T cells and chemical hapten exposure. TCRdb reprocessed the RACE reads with MiXCR, giving one entry per CDR3 protein. The table has fewer than 60,000 distinct CDR3 sequences, 9% to 9.5% seen once. Study results and caveats: In the PT1 data, expanded TCR counts showed a positive correlation with patch test score.

This sample's time point: patch test 1, 2 weeks after DPC sensitization. Treatment specified: therapeutic diphenylcyclopropenone sensitization with weekly scalp DPC. The J segment lost 4 bases and the V segment lost 0 bases, leaving 2 bases of the junction unmatched. The CDR3 sequence is 14 residues long. CDR1 is DFQATT and CDR2 is SNEGSKA in the germline V gene (reference sequence). This clonotype has a count of ten or more. Its antigen remains unknown. Specimen: whole blood, collected in connection with sensitization to the hapten diphenylcyclopropenone (DPC). The chain links TRBV20-1 to TRBJ2-3; 9 bases are a match to TRBD2. The clonotype originates from a woman aged 45-60 years with alopecia areata. Some clones in this sample may be carry-over from other donors' samples. CDR3: CSAREAGGPDTQYF. In DNA form, the CDR3 reads TGCAGTGCTAGAGAAGCGGGAGGCCCAGATACGCAGTATTTT.